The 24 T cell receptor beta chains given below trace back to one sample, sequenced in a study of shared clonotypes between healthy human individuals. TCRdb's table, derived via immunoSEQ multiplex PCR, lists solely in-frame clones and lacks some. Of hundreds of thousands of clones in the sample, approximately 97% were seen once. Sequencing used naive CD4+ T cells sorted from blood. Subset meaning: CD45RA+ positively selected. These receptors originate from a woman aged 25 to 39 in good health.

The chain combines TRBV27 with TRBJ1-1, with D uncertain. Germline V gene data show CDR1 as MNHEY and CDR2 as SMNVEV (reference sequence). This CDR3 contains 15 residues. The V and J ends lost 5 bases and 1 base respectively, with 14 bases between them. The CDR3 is CASSPYEQWNTEAFF. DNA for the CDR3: TGTGCCAGCAGTCCATACGAACAGTGGAACACTGAAGCTTTCTTT.

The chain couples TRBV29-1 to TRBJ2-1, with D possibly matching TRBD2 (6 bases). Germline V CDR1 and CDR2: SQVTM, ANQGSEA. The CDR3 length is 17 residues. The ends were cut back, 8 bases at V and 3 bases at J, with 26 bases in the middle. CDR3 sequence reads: CSSFSPGWRAIYNEQFF. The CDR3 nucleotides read TGCAGCTCCTTCTCCCCCGGGTGGAGGGCAATCTACAATGAGCAGTTCTTC.

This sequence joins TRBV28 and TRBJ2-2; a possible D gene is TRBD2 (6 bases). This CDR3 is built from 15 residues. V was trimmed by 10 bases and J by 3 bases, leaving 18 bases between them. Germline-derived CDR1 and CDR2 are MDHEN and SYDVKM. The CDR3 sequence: CAMASGGLDTGELFF. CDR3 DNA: TGTGCCATGGCATCCGGAGGGCTCGACACCGGGGAGCTGTTTTTT. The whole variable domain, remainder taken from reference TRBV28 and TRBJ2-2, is DVKVTQSSRYLVKRTGEKVFLECVQDMDHENMFWYRQDPGLGLRLIYFSYDVKMKEKGDIPEGYSVSREKKERFSLILESASTNQTSMYLCAMASGGLDTGELFFGEGSRLTVL.

In nucleotides, the CDR3 is TGCAGCGTTGAAGATCCGCTAGCGTCTTCGGTAGATACGCAGTATTTT. This gives the protein CSVEDPLASSVDTQYF. V usage is TRBV29-1 and J usage is TRBJ2-3; tentatively, D is TRBD2 (6 bases). The CDR3 is 16 amino acids. The ends were cut back, 0 bases at V and 5 bases at J, with 18 bases in the middle. Germline CDR1 reads SQVTM; CDR2 reads ANQGSEA.

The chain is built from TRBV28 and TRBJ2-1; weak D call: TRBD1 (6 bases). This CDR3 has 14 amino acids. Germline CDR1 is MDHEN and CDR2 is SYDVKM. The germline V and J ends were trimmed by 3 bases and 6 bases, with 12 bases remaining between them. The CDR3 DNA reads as TGTGCCAGCAGTTTGGGACACCTGAGCAATGAGCAGTTCTTC. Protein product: CASSLGHLSNEQFF.

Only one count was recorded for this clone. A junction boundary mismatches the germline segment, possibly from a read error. CDR3 coding DNA: TGTGCCAGCAGTTTAGACAGGGAGTCCTACAATGAGCAGTTCTTC. Translation: CASSLDRESYNEQFF. The rearrangement links TRBV7-7 to TRBJ2-1; 7 bases fit TRBD1. This CDR3 has 15 amino acids. Germline loops: CDR1 SSHAT, CDR2 FNYEAQ (reference sequence).

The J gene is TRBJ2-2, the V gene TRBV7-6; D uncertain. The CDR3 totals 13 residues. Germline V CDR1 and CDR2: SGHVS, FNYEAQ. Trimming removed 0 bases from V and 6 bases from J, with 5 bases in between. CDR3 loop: CASSLALSGELFF. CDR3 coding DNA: TGTGCCAGCAGCTTAGCGCTTTCCGGGGAGCTGTTTTTT.

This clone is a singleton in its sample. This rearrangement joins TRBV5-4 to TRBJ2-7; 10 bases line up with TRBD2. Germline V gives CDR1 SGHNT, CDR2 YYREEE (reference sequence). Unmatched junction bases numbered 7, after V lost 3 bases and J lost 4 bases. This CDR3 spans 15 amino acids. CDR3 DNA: TGTGCCAGCAGCTCTGAGACTAGCGGGTGGTACGAGCAGTACTTC. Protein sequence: CASSSETSGWYEQYF.

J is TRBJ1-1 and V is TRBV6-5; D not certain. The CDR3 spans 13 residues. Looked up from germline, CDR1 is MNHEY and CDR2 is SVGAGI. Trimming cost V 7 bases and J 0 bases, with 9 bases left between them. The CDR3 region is CASNVDLNTEAFF. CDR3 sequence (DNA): TGTGCCAGCAACGTCGATTTGAACACTGAAGCTTTCTTT.

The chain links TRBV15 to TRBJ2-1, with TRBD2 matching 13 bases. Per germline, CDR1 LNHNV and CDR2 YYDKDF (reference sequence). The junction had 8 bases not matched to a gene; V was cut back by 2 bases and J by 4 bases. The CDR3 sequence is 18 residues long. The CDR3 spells CATSRYSGTSGKYNEQFF. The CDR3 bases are TGTGCCACCAGCAGATACTCCGGGACTAGCGGGAAATACAATGAGCAGTTCTTC.

CDR3 amino acids: CASSLDNQPQHF. The CDR3 DNA follows: TGTGCCAGCAGCCTGGACAATCAGCCCCAGCATTTT. The chain employs TRBV28 and TRBJ1-5; D is undetermined. The germline V gene encodes CDR1 MDHEN and CDR2 SYDVKM. With 6 bases removed from V and 3 bases from J, the gap between germline ends came to 6 bases. CDR3 length equals 12 residues.

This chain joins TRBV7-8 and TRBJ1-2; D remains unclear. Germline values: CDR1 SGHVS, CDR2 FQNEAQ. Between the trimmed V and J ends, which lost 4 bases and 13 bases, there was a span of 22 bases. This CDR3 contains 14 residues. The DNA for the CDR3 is TGTGCCAGCAGCTCTCGGTCGACGGCGACCCTGGGCACCTTC. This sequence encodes CASSSRSTATLGTF. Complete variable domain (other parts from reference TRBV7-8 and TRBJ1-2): GAGVSQSPRYKVAKRGQDVALRCDPISGHVSLFWYQQALGQGPEFLTYFQNEAQLDKSGLPSDRFFAERPEGSVSTLKIQRTQQEDSAVYLCASSSRSTATLGTFGSGTRLTVV.

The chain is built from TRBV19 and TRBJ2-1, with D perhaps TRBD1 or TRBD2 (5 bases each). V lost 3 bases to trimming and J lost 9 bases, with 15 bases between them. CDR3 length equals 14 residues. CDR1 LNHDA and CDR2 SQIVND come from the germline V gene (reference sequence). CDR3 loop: CASSIGLRGGEQFF. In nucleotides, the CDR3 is TGTGCCAGTAGTATTGGCTTACGGGGCGGTGAGCAGTTCTTC.

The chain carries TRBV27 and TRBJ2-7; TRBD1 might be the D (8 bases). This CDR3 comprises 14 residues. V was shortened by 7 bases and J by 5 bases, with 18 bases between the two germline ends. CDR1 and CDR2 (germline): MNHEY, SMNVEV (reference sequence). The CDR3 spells CASNLDRDYNEQYF. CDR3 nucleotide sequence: TGTGCCAGCAACTTGGACAGGGACTACAACGAGCAGTACTTC.

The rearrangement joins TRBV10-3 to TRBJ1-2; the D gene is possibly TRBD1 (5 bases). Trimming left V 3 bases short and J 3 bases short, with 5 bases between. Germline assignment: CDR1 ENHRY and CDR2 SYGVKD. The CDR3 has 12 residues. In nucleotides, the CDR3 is TGTGCCATCAGTGACAGGGACTATGGCTACACCTTC. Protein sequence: CAISDRDYGYTF.

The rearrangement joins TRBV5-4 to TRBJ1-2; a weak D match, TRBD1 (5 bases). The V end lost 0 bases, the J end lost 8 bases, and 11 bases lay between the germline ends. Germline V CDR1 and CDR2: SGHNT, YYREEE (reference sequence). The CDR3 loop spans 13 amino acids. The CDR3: CASSLAATDGYTF. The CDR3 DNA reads TGTGCCAGCAGCTTGGCCGCGACAGACGGCTACACCTTC.

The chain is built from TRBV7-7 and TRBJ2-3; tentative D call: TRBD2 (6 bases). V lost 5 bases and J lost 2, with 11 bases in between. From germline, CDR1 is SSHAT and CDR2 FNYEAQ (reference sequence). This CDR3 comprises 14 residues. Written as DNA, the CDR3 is TGTGCCAGCAGCCCCGGGAGTTCCACAGATACGCAGTATTTT. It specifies CASSPGSSTDTQYF.

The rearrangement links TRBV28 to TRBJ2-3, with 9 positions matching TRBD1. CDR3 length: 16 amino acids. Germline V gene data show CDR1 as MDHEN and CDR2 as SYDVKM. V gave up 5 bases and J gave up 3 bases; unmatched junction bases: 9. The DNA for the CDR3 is TGTGCCAGCAGTCACCGGACAGGGGTTGGAACAGATACGCAGTATTTT. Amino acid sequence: CASSHRTGVGTDTQYF.

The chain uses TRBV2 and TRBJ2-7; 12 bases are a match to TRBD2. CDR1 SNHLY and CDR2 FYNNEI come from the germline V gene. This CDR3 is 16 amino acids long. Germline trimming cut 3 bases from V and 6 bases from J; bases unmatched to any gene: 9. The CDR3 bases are TGTGCCAGCAGTGATTACCTAGCGGGAGGGCAAGCCGAGCAGTACTTC. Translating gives CASSDYLAGGQAEQYF.

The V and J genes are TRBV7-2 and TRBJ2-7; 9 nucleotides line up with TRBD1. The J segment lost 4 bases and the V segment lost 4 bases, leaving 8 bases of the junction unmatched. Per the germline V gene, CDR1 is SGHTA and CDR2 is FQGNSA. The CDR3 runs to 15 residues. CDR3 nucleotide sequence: TGTGCCAGCAGCTCACAGGGGGCGATGACATACGAGCAGTACTTC. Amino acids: CASSSQGAMTYEQYF.

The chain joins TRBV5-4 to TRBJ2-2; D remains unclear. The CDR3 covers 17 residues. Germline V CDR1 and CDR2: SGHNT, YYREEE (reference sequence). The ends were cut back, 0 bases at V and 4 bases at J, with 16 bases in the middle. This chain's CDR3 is CASSLEGRSTRTGELFF. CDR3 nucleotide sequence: TGTGCCAGCAGCTTGGAAGGTCGGAGTACCCGCACCGGGGAGCTGTTTTTT.

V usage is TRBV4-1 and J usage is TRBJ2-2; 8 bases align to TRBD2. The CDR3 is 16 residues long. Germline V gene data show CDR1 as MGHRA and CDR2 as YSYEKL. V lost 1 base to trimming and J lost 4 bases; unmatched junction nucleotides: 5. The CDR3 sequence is CASSQATAGGTGELFF. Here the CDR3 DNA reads TGCGCCAGCAGCCAAGCGACTGCGGGAGGCACCGGGGAGCTGTTTTTT.

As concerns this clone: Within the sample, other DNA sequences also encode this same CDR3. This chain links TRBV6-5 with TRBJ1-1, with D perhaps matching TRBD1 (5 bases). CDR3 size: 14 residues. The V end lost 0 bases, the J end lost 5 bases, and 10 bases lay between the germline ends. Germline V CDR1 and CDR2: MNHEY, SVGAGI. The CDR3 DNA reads TGTGCCAGCAGTTACTCACCGGGGGATACTGAAGCTTTCTTT. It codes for CASSYSPGDTEAFF.

In DNA form, the CDR3 reads TGTGCCAGCAGTCTCGGCGGGGAATCCTACGAGCAGTACTTC. Protein: CASSLGGESYEQYF. V is TRBV28 and J is TRBJ2-7, with a weak D call TRBD2 (6 bases). V was pared by 5 bases and J by 1 base, with 12 bases between. There are 14 residues in the CDR3. CDR1 is MDHEN and CDR2 is SYDVKM in the germline V gene. Supplemented by reference TRBV28 and TRBJ2-7, the full variable domain reads DVKVTQSSRYLVKRTGEKVFLECVQDMDHENMFWYRQDPGLGLRLIYFSYDVKMKEKGDIPEGYSVSREKKERFSLILESASTNQTSMYLCASSLGGESYEQYFGPGTRLTVT.